One and the same sample provided the 19 T cell receptor beta chains below, sequenced in a study of early T cells in non-severe SARS-CoV-2 infection. MiXCR, applied by TCRdb to the 5' RACE reads, yields one record per CDR3 protein. The table records about 70,000 distinct CDR3 sequences, around 10% of them present only once. Sequencing input: whole blood. These receptors all come from an adult who was a healthcare worker with PCR-confirmed SARS-CoV-2 infection or an uninfected control (not recorded which).

Ten or more counts support this clonotype. The chain joins TRBV12-3 or TRBV12-4 to TRBJ1-1; 8 nucleotides line up with TRBD1. This CDR3 has 14 amino acids. With 7 bases clipped from V and 0 bases from J, the junction kept 4 bases outside the gene matches. The CDR3 spells CASTLTGVNTEAFF. In nucleotides, the CDR3 is TGTGCCAGCACCCTGACAGGGGTGAACACTGAAGCTTTCTTT.

The DNA of the CDR3 is TGTGCCAGCAGACTAAGACGAGGGACCGGGGAGCTGTTTTTT. This gives the protein CASRLRRGTGELFF. V gene TRBV7-2 combines with J gene TRBJ2-2, with D perhaps TRBD2 (5 bases). V was shortened by 6 bases and J by 5 bases, with 13 bases between the two germline ends. CDR3 length equals 14 residues. Germline V gene sequence: CDR1 SGHTA, CDR2 FQGNSA. Full variable domain (outside the CDR3, taken from reference TRBV7-2 and TRBJ2-2): GAGVSQSPSNKVTEKGKDVELRCDPISGHTALYWYRQSLGQGLEFLIYFQGNSAPDKSGLPSDRFSAERTGGSVSTLTIQRTQQEDSAVYLCASRLRRGTGELFFGEGSRLTVL.

This clonotype was counted many times. The chain combines TRBV7-3 with TRBJ2-5, with D maybe TRBD1 (6 bases). Trimming removed 5 bases from V and 2 bases from J, with 9 bases in between. CDR1 is SGHTA, CDR2 FQGTGA, per germline. The CDR3 has 13 residues. The CDR3, as DNA: TGTGCCAGCAGCCCCAGGGGACAAGAGACCCAGTACTTC. Its protein product is CASSPRGQETQYF.

The chain carries TRBV20-1 and TRBJ2-7; 8 positions match TRBD2. The J segment lost 3 bases and the V segment lost 5 bases, leaving 18 bases of the junction unmatched. CDR3 size: 17 residues. Germline values: CDR1 DFQATT, CDR2 SNEGSKA (reference sequence). This CDR3 reads CSARRSMAGGLYYEQYF. The DNA for the CDR3 is TGCAGTGCTCGTCGCTCGATGGCGGGGGGCCTCTACTACGAGCAGTACTTC.

This clonotype showed up many times. This chain links TRBV20-1 with TRBJ2-3, with TRBD1 identical over 12 bases. Germline values: CDR1 DFQATT, CDR2 SNEGSKA (reference sequence). The CDR3 totals 17 residues. Unmatched junction bases numbered 13, after V lost 6 bases and J lost 3 bases. The chain's CDR3 is CSANLRGQGAPTDTQYF. CDR3 bases: TGCAGTGCAAACCTAAGGGGACAGGGGGCGCCTACAGATACGCAGTATTTT.

The chain links TRBV20-1 to TRBJ1-1; D is possibly TRBD1 (5 bases). This CDR3 is 14 amino acids long. Germline loops: CDR1 DFQATT, CDR2 SNEGSKA (reference sequence). Trimming removed 0 bases from V and 4 bases from J, with 12 bases in between. The CDR3 loop is CSAREGTAGTEAFF. The CDR3 DNA sequence: TGCAGTGCTAGAGAAGGGACGGCGGGCACTGAAGCTTTCTTT.

The chain combines TRBV7-7 with TRBJ2-2; the D is unclear. The CDR3 has 15 residues. The germline V gene encodes CDR1 SSHAT and CDR2 FNYEAQ (reference sequence). Trimming took off 5 bases at V and 4 bases at J, with 14 bases between the two ends. CDR3 region: CASSPRKDGTGELFF. The CDR3 nucleotides are TGTGCCAGCAGCCCGCGTAAGGATGGCACCGGGGAGCTGTTTTTT.

This clonotype has only a few counts. The chain has TRBV5-4 and TRBJ2-1; TRBD2 might be the D (5 bases). This CDR3 has 14 residues. From germline, CDR1 is SGHNT and CDR2 YYREEE (reference sequence). V gave up 4 bases and J gave up 7 bases, with 15 bases separating them. The CDR3 region is CASSPALRVNEQFF. The CDR3 bases are TGTGCCAGCAGCCCCGCATTGCGGGTAAATGAGCAGTTCTTC.

This clonotype appeared many times. The chain is built from TRBV7-2 and TRBJ2-7, with no clear D. CDR1 and CDR2 (germline): SGHTA, FQGNSA. V was cut by 5 bases and J by 0 bases, with 17 bases left in between. This CDR3 spans 16 amino acids. CDR3 bases: TGTGCCAGCAGCCCTAAAAAAGGCTGGGACTCCTACGAGCAGTACTTC. Protein sequence: CASSPKKGWDSYEQYF.

The chain uses TRBV7-8 and TRBJ1-3; D uncertain. The V end was cut by 1 base, the J end by 0 bases, with 7 bases between. This CDR3 is 15 amino acids long. CDR1 is SGHVS and CDR2 is FQNEAQ in the germline V gene. The CDR3 DNA sequence: TGTGCCAGCAGCTTAGACGGGTACTCTGGAAACACCATATATTTT. Amino acids: CASSLDGYSGNTIYF.

This clonotype showed up many times. The gene calls are TRBV4-3 and TRBJ2-3; a possible D gene is TRBD2 (5 bases). V shed 0 bases and J shed 6 bases, with 7 bases lying between them. Looked up from germline, CDR1 is LGHNA and CDR2 is YSLEER. The CDR3 spans 13 residues. The CDR3 is CASSQELADTQYF. The CDR3 region has the DNA TGCGCCAGCAGCCAAGAGTTAGCGGATACGCAGTATTTT.

The rearrangement joins TRBV30 to TRBJ1-2, with D hard to call. The CDR3 totals 15 residues. Trimming shortened V by 3 bases and J by 7 bases, and 21 bases separated the two germline ends. Germline assignment: CDR1 GTSNPN and CDR2 SVGIG (reference sequence). The CDR3 DNA is TGTGCCTGGAGCCCCACCTCAACAGTGAGAGGTGGCTACACCTTC. Amino acids: CAWSPTSTVRGGYTF.

This clonotype has just a few counts. The V gene is TRBV10-2, the J gene TRBJ2-3; D is unresolved. V shed 2 bases and J shed 5 bases, with 5 bases lying between them. Germline CDR1 WSHSY, CDR2 SAAADI. The CDR3 contains 12 residues. The CDR3 DNA sequence: TGCGCCAGCAGTGAGCTTGGAGATACGCAGTATTTT. Residues: CASSELGDTQYF.

In this sample, this clonotype turned up a few times. The V call is TRBV5-1, the J call TRBJ1-1; 8 bases fit TRBD1. After removal of 0 bases from V and 9 bases from J, the junction contained 4 bases not matched to a gene. This CDR3 is built from 13 residues. Germline V gene sequence: CDR1 SGHRS, CDR2 YFSETQ. The CDR3 sequence: CASSLGGDRKAFF. In DNA form, the CDR3 reads TGCGCCAGCAGCTTGGGCGGGGACAGGAAAGCTTTCTTT.

This clonotype has a count of ten or more. V and J are TRBV5-5 and TRBJ2-2, with D perhaps TRBD1 (5 bases). CDR3 length: 13 amino acids. Trimming pared 3 bases from V and 7 bases from J, leaving 10 bases between. The germline CDR1 and CDR2 sequences are SGHKS and YYEKEE (reference sequence). The CDR3 here is CASSSQGIGELFF. CDR3 DNA: TGTGCCAGCAGCTCCCAGGGCATCGGGGAGCTGTTTTTT. Filled out from reference TRBV5-5 and TRBJ2-2, the complete variable domain reads DAGVTQSPTHLIKTRGQQVTLRCSPISGHKSVSWYQQVLGQGPQFIFQYYEKEERGRGNFPDRFSARQFPNYSSELNVNALLLGDSALYLCASSSQGIGELFFGEGSRLTVL.

This clonotype came up many times. The chain is built from TRBV7-2 and TRBJ1-2; D is perhaps TRBD1 (6 bases). The CDR3 extends over 14 amino acids. Trimming shortened V by 5 bases and J by 8 bases, and 18 bases separated the two germline ends. Germline assignment: CDR1 SGHTA and CDR2 FQGNSA. The CDR3 bases are TGTGCCAGCAGCCCTTACAGGGAAAAGAACGGCTACACCTTC. The encoded protein is CASSPYREKNGYTF. Full variable domain (missing parts from reference TRBV7-2 and TRBJ1-2): GAGVSQSPSNKVTEKGKDVELRCDPISGHTALYWYRQSLGQGLEFLIYFQGNSAPDKSGLPSDRFSAERTGGSVSTLTIQRTQQEDSAVYLCASSPYREKNGYTFGSGTRLTVV.

The rearrangement links TRBV29-1 to TRBJ2-7, with D possibly being TRBD1 (7 bases). The germline V gene has CDR1 SQVTM and CDR2 ANQGSEA. The CDR3 has 11 amino acids. V lost 8 bases to trimming and J lost 7 bases, with 15 bases between them. CDR3 sequence: CSTLTGREQYF. CDR3 in DNA: TGCAGCACTCTGACAGGGAGGGAGCAGTACTTC.

Relative to its sample, this clonotype is medium-sized. CDR3 region: CAWSEGVGHTEAFF. CDR3 nucleotide sequence: TGTGCCTGGAGTGAGGGTGTAGGTCACACTGAAGCTTTCTTT. The J gene is TRBJ1-1, the V gene TRBV30, with D hard to call. The CDR3 is 14 residues long. The V end lost 1 base, the J end lost 3 bases, and 12 bases lay between the germline ends. CDR1 and CDR2 from the germline V gene are GTSNPN and SVGIG (reference sequence).

This clonotype occurred many times. The V call is TRBV18, the J call TRBJ2-5; weak D call: TRBD2 (6 bases). Trimming cost V 3 bases and J 4 bases, with 12 bases left between them. Germline V gene lookup returns CDR1 KGHSH and CDR2 LQKENI. This CDR3 has 14 amino acids. The CDR3 bases are TGTGCCAGCTCACCGGGCGGGGAAGGAGAGACCCAGTACTTC. Translated: CASSPGGEGETQYF.